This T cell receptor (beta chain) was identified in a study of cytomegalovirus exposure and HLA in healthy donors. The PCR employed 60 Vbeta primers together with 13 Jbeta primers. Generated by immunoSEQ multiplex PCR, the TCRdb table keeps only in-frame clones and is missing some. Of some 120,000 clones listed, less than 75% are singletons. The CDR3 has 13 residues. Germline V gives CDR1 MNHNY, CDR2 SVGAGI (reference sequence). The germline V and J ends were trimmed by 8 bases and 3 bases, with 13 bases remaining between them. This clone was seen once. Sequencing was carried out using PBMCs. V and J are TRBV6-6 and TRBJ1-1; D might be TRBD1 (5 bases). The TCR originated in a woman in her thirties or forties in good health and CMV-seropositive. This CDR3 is CASGNRRDTEAFF. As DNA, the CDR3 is TGTGCCAGCGGAAACAGGCGCGACACTGAAGCTTTCTTT.